This entry is about one TCR beta chain. These data are taken from a study of blood T cell repertoires in COVID-19. At the level of the study: PBMCs, B-cell-depleted T cells, or T cells were the source of the cDNA or gDNA that made up the material.

There are 18 residues in the CDR3. V shed 4 bases and J shed 3 bases, with 22 bases lying between them. The germline V gene encodes CDR1 MNHNS and CDR2 SASEGT. In the original workflow: Amplification from reference gene primers served as the basis for estimated nucleated cell counts. The protocol was immunoSEQ multiplex PCR, while the TCRdb copy is restricted to in-frame clones and leaves out a portion. For V, J and clone size, that table is used; D and trimming come from the DNA. The sample has approximately 270,000 clones, 80% to 90% seen once; the top ten hold 0.7% to 0.9%. The sequence came from a man aged 25 to 40 with acute or convalescent COVID-19. Source material: peripheral blood. The chain links TRBV6-1 to TRBJ1-5, with D maybe TRBD1 (6 bases). Here the CDR3 DNA reads TGTGCCAGCAGTGTGGAAAGGGAGGGGGAACTTCACAATCAGCCCCAGCATTTT. This gives the protein CASSVEREGELHNQPQHF.